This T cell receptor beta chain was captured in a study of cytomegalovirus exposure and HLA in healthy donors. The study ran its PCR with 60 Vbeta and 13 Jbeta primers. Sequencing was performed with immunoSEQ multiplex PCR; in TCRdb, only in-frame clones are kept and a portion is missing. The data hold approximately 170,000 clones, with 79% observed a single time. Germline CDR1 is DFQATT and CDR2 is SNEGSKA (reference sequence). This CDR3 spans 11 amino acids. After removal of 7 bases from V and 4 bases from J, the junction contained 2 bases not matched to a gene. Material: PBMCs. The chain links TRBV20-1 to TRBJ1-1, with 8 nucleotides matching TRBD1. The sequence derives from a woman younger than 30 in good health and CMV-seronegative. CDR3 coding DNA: TGCAGTGTAACAGGGGGCACTGAAGCTTTCTTT. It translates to CSVTGGTEAFF.